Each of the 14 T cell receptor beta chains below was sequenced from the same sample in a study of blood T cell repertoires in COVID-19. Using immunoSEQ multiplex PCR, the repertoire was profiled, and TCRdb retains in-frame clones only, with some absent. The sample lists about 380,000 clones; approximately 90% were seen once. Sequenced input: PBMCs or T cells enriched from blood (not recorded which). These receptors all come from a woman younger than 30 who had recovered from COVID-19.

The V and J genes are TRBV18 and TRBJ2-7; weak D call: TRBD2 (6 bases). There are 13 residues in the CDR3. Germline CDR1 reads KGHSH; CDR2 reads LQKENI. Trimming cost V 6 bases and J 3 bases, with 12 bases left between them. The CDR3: CASSPGLNYEQYF. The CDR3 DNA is TGTGCCAGCTCCCCGGGACTGAACTACGAGCAGTACTTC.

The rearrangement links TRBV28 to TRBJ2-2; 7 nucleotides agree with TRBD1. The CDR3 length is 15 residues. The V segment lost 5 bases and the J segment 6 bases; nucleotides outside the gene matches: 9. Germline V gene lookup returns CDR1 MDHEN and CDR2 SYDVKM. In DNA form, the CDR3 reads TGTGCCAGCAGTAGACAGGGAATTTCGGCCGGGGAGCTGTTTTTT. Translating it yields CASSRQGISAGELFF. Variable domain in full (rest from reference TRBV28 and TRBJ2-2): DVKVTQSSRYLVKRTGEKVFLECVQDMDHENMFWYRQDPGLGLRLIYFSYDVKMKEKGDIPEGYSVSREKKERFSLILESASTNQTSMYLCASSRQGISAGELFFGEGSRLTVL.

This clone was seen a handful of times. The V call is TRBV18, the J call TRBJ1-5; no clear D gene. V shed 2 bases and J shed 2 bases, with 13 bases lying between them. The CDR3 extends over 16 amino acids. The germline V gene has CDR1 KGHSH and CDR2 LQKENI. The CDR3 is CASSPTTHKGNQPQHF. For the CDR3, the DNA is TGTGCCAGCTCACCAACAACACACAAAGGCAATCAGCCCCAGCATTTT.

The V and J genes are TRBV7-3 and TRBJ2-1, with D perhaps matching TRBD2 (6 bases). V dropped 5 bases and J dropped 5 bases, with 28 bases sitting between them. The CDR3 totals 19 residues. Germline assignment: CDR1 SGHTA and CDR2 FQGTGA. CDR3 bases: TGTGCCAGCAGCCTTAAGGCCTCCGGGACTGCGGATGGTCACAATGAGCAGTTCTTC. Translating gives CASSLKASGTADGHNEQFF.

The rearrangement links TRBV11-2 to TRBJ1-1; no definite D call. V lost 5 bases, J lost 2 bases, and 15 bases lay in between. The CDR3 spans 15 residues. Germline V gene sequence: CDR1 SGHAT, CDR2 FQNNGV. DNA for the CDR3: TGTGCCAGCAGCACGCGGACTAGTTTTAACACTGAAGCTTTCTTT. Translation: CASSTRTSFNTEAFF.

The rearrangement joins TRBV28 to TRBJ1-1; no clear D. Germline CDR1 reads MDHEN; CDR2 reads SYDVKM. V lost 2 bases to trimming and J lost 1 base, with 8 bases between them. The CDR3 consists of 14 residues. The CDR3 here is CASSLIGWNTEAFF. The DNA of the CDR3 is TGTGCCAGCAGTTTAATCGGGTGGAACACTGAAGCTTTCTTT.

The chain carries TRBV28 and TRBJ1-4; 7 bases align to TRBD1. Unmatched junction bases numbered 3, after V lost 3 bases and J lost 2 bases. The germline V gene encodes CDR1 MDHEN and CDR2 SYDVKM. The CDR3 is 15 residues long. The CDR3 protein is CASSFAGGTNEKLFF. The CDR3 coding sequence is TGTGCCAGCAGTTTTGCAGGGGGTACTAATGAAAAACTGTTTTTT.

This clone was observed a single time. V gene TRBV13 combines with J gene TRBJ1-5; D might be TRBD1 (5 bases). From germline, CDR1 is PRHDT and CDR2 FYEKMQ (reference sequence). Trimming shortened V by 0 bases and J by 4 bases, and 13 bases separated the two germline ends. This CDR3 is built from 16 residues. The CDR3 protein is CASSLGGRAGNQPQHF. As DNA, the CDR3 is TGTGCCAGCAGCTTAGGTGGCAGGGCGGGAAATCAGCCCCAGCATTTT.

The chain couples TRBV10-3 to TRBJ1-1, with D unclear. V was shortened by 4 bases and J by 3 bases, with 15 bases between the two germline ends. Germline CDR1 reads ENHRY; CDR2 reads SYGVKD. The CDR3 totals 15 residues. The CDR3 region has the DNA TGTGCCATCAGTGGAAGTCTGTCAGGCGACACTGAAGCTTTCTTT. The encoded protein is CAISGSLSGDTEAFF.

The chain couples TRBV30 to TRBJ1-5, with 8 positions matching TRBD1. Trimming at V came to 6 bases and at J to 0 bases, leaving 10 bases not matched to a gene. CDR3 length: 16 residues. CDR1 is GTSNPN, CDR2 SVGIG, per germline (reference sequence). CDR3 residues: CACHGQGVYSNQPQHF. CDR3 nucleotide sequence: TGTGCCTGTCACGGACAGGGAGTTTATAGCAATCAGCCCCAGCATTTT.

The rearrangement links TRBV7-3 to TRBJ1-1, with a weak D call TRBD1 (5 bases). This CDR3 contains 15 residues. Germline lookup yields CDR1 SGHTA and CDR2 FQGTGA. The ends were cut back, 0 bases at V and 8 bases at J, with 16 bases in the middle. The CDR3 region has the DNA TGTGCCAGCAGCTTAACGGCAGGGCCTAGGGTCGAAGCTTTCTTT. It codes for CASSLTAGPRVEAFF. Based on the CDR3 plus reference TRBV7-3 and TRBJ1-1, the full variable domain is GAGVSQTPSNKVTEKGKYVELRCDPISGHTALYWYRQSLGQGPEFLIYFQGTGAADDSGLPNDRFFAVRPEGSVSTLKIQRTERGDSAVYLCASSLTAGPRVEAFFGQGTRLTVV.

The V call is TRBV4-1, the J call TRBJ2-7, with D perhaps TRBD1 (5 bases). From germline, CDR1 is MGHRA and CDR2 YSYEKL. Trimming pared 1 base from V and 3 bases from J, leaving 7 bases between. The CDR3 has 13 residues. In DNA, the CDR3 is TGCGCCAGCAGCCAAGCCCAGGGCTACGAGCAGTACTTC. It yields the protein CASSQAQGYEQYF.

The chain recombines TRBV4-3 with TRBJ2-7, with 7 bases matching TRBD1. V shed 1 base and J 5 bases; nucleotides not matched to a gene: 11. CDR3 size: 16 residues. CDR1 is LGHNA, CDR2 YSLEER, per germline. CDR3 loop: CASSQGERGRYHEQYF. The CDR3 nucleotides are TGCGCCAGCAGCCAAGGCGAGAGGGGGCGCTACCACGAGCAGTACTTC.

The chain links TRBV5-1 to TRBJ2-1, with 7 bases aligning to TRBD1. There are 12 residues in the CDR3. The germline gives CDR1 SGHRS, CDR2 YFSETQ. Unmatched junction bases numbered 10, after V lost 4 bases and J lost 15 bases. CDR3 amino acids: CASSPPTGKRFF. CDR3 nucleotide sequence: TGCGCCAGCAGCCCCCCGACAGGGAAGCGGTTCTTC. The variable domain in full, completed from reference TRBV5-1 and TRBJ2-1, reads KAGVTQTPRYLIKTRGQQVTLSCSPISGHRSVSWYQQTPGQGLQFLFEYFSETQRNKGNFPGRFSGRQFSNSRSEMNVSTLELGDSALYLCASSPPTGKRFFGPGTRLTVL.